This T cell receptor beta chain was observed in a study of regulatory T cells in long-lasting Graves disease listed by TCRdb under 2021. Turning to the overall study: In the newly diagnosed Graves' disease group, patients had been taking antithyroid drugs for less than 3 months. Peripheral blood TCR sequencing and RNA sequencing compared persistent Graves' disease patients with newly diagnosed Graves' disease patients. The study was registered as a clinical trial and conducted in China. A total of some 35 samples underwent TCR sequencing, from roughly 13 patients with persistent Graves' disease and some 20 patients with newly diagnosed Graves' disease. Points the paper makes about the study in general: The authors noted that the small sample size was a limitation that may lower accuracy. TRBV28, TRBJ1-2 and TRBJ2-5 were preferentially used in persistent disease, while TRBV20-1 and TRBJ2-1 were favored in newly diagnosed disease. Patients with persistent disease shared more public clonotypes (approximately 2,500) than newly diagnosed patients did (more than 900). Lower TCR Shannon entropy and fewer highly expanded clones were observed in persistent Graves' disease patients than in newly diagnosed patients, which suggested clonal expansion. Sequencing and analysis were restricted to the TCR beta chain. Only peripheral blood was studied, because thyroid tissue, the primary lesion, was inaccessible.

Concerning this clonotype: This clone's antigen is unknown. No much larger clone exists at a distance of one base, and base qualities are not known.

Measured from the cysteine to the phenylalanine, the CDR3 is 16 residues long. Of all the DNA, just the CDR3 is kept, 48 bases in frame from base 1. Trimming leaves V shorter by 2 bases and J shorter by 5 bases, with the junction holding 6 bases beyond the gene matches. CDR1 and CDR2 are read off the germline V gene (reference sequence) as LGHDT and YNNKEL. The library was made by multiplex PCR. The sequencer was an Illumina HiSeq 4000. To build TCR beta libraries, CDR3 regions were amplified by Arm-PCR using iRepertoire HTBI primers. Before sequencing, the PCR products went through gel purification. Under the source paper's analysis protocol: Gene usage analysis of CDR3 amino acid clonotypes relied on the approximately 68 TRBV and 14 TRBJ segments identified across samples. Filtered high-quality paired reads were merged into contigs using COPE and FqMerger. BLAST was used to align contigs to IMGT TRBV, TRBD and TRBJ reference genes, with CDR3 defined following IMGT. Highly expanded clones were defined as clonotypes with a frequency above 0.1%. Shannon entropy served as the measure of repertoire diversity, while the Gini coefficient captured V-J evenness. Clonotypes shared by more than one individual were considered public. In TCRdb, the public reads were trimmed at Q25 with fastp and aligned with MiXCR, with productive beta chains retained. Under each unique CDR3 protein, matching rows form one entry showing the most common genes and DNA. These V and J calls originate from TCRdb's pipeline instead of the authors' own analysis. In all, the sample holds over 500,000 distinct CDR3 sequences, and around 17% of those were seen once. The ten largest clones add up to roughly 18% of the sample.

The time point label of this sample denotes: newly diagnosed GD, antithyroid drugs for less than 3 months. For both TCR sequencing and RNA sequencing, RNA was extracted from PBMCs using TRIzol. Graves' disease was diagnosed according to American Thyroid Association guidelines. The patients came from an endocrinology department in Xi'an, China. Each patient gave around 9 milliliters of peripheral blood, collected in an EDTA anticoagulant tube. Ficoll Paque Plus density gradient separation was used to isolate PBMCs, and no further T cell sorting was done. RNA quality was checked with an Agilent 2100 Bioanalyzer and agarose gel, and concentration with a NanoDrop 2000. These data were likewise used in another study, on T cells in Graves' hyperthyroidism and ophthalmopathy. Drawing on the second study: Stable Graves' hyperthyroidism was defined as the absence of progression to ophthalmopathy over 18 months of follow-up. The hyperthyroidism patients were between 18 and 65 years old and newly diagnosed, with a disease duration of less than 2 months. The study excluded patients with uncontrolled infections, other autoimmune diseases, pregnancy or lactation. Clinical symptoms, serum thyroxine and TRAb, thyroid ultrasound, and orbital computed tomography formed the basis for the diagnoses. The TCR CDR3 was subjected to a first round of RT-PCR using the HTBI primer set and the Qiagen OneStep RT-PCR kit. Most expanded thyroid clonotypes (frequency above 0.001) were also found in blood, which suggests that blood repertoires may mirror thyroid immune responses. A 13 V-J signature model separated ophthalmopathy from stable hyperthyroidism, with around 91% sensitivity and 81.08% specificity in cross-validation and 80%/75% in testing. In validation, progression to ophthalmopathy was predicted by the model with around 71% sensitivity and 72.22% specificity, a median of 6.5 months before onset. To identify TCR V-J signatures that set the groups apart, the researchers used a discovery cohort of 100 patients, made up of 43 with Graves' ophthalmopathy and some 56 with stable Graves' hyperthyroidism. An independent validation cohort of 18 to 20 hyperthyroidism patients and 17 patients who later progressed to ophthalmopathy tested prospective prediction of ophthalmopathy. The roughly 100 discovery patients were randomly divided into training and test sets at a 7:3 ratio. In addition, the study compared T-cell repertoires in thyroid tissue and in blood from about 6 Graves' hyperthyroidism patients. After blood sampling, hyperthyroidism patients were treated with methimazole at a starting dose of 30 mg daily, and ophthalmopathy patients were treated with high-dose intravenous methylprednisolone. The libraries were constructed in a second round of multiplex PCR and then size-selected and purified. Sequencing of the libraries was done on an Illumina HiSeq2000 using paired-end 100 bp reads. SOAPnuke was used to process the raw data, with reads discarded if the reads contained adapters or uncalled bases, had a mean Phred below 15, or lacked an exact constant-primer or identifier match. High-quality paired reads were merged with COPE v1.2.5, and unique nucleotide sequences were defined as clonotypes. Clonotypes were aligned to IMGT TRBV, TRBD and TRBJ reference segments using MiTCR v1.1. The analysis was restricted to V-J combinations with a frequency above 0.0001, which together covered 98% to 99.2% of the repertoires. A TCS score was defined as the ratio between F50 (clonal expansion) and ExV (chaos), using BLOSUM62-based TCRdist between CDR3 peptides within each V-J. Welch's t-statistics and random forest reduced 500 to 650 V-J features to 10 to 15, which were used in a naive Bayes classifier (R e1071). No statistical method was used to fix the sample size in advance, and group allocation was not hidden from the investigators. The paper describes TCR Vbeta CDR3 sequencing of 135 peripheral blood samples, made up of 43 ophthalmopathy patients, more than 70 hyperthyroidism patients and some 17 progressor patients.

The clonotype was recovered from a woman in her twenties or thirties with Graves disease. Donor details come from another sample of the same person, matched by shared clones. The chain uses TRBV3-1 and TRBJ2-1, with 10 bases aligning to TRBD2. This sample comprised peripheral blood mononuclear cells (PBMCs), obtained at new diagnosis, from a patient treated with antithyroid drugs. The DNA sequence is given as TGTGCCAGCAGCCAAAATAGCGGGAGGCTAAACAATGAGCAGTTCTTC. It translates to CASSQNSGRLNNEQFF.